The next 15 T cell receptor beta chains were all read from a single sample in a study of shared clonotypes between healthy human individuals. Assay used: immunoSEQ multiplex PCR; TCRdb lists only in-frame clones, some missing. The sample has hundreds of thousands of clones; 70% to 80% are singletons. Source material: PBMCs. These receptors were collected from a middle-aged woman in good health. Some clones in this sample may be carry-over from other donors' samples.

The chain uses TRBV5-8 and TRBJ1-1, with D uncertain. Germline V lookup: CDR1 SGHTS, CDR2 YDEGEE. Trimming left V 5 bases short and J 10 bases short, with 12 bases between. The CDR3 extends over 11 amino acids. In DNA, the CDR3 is TGTGCCAGCAGTAAAAGTTCTGGAGCTTTCTTT. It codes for CASSKSSGAFF.

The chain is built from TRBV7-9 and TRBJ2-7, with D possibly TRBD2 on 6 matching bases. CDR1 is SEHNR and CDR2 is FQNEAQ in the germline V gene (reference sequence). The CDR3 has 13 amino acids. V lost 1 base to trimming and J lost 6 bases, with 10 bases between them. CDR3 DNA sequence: TGTGCCAGCAGCTTAGGGGGTAGCGGCGAGCAGTACTTC. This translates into CASSLGGSGEQYF.

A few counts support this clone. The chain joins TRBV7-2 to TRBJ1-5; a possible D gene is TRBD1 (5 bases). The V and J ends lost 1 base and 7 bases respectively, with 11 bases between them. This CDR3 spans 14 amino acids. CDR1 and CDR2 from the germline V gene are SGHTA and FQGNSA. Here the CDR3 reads CASSLVGRGQPQHF. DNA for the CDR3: TGTGCCAGCAGCTTAGTGGGGCGCGGACAGCCCCAGCATTTT.

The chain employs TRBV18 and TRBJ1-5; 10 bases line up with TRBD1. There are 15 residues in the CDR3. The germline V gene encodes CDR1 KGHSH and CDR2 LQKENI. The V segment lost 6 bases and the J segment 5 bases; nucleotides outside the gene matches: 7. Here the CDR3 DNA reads TGTGCCAGCTCGGCCGGGACAGGGGATTATCAGCCCCAGCATTTT. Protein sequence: CASSAGTGDYQPQHF. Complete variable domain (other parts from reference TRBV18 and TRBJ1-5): NAGVMQNPRHLVRRRGQEARLRCSPMKGHSHVYWYRQLPEEGLKFMVYLQKENIIDESGMPKERFSAEFPKEGPSILRIQQVVRGDSAAYFCASSAGTGDYQPQHFGDGTRLSIL.

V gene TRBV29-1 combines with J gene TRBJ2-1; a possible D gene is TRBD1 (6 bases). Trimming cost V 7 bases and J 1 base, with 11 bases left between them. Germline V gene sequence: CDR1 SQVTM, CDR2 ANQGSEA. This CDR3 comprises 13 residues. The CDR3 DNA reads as TGCAGCGCTCATGACAGGTCCTACAATGAGCAGTTCTTC. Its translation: CSAHDRSYNEQFF.

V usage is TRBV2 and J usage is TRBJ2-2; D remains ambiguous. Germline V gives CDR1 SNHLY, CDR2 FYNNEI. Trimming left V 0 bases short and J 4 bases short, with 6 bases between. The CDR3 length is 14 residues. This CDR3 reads CASSEAVTTGELFF. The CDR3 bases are TGTGCCAGCAGTGAAGCAGTGACCACCGGGGAGCTGTTTTTT.

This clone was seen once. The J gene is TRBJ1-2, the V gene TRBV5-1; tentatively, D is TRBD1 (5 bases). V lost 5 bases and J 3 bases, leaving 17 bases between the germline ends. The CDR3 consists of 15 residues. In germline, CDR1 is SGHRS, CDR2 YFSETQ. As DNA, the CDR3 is TGCGCCAGCAGTTTTGGGTCCGGGACTGACTATGGCTACACCTTC. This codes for CASSFGSGTDYGYTF. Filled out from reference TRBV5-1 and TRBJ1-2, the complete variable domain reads KAGVTQTPRYLIKTRGQQVTLSCSPISGHRSVSWYQQTPGQGLQFLFEYFSETQRNKGNFPGRFSGRQFSNSRSEMNVSTLELGDSALYLCASSFGSGTDYGYTFGSGTRLTVV.

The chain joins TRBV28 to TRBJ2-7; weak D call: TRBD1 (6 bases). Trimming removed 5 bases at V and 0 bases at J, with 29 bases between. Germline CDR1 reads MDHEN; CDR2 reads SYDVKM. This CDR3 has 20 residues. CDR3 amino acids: CASSTIKGRNSGTPSYEQYF. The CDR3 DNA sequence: TGTGCCAGCAGTACCATCAAGGGGAGAAACTCCGGGACACCCTCCTACGAGCAGTACTTC.

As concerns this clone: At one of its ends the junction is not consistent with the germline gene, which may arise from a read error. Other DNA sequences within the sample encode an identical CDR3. CDR3 sequence: CVWSVGGTTQPQHF. The CDR3 DNA sequence: TGTGTCTGGAGTGTAGGGGGCACAACTCAGCCCCAGCATTTT. This chain joins TRBV30 and TRBJ1-5; 7 bases are a match to TRBD1. CDR1 and CDR2 (germline): GTSNPN, SVGIG (reference sequence). This CDR3 contains 14 residues.

CDR3 in DNA: TGTGCCAGCAGCCGGGACAGGGCTGGCTACACCTTC. This gives the protein CASSRDRAGYTF. V and J are TRBV14 and TRBJ1-2; 9 nucleotides align to TRBD1. The CDR3 covers 12 residues. Per the germline V gene, CDR1 is SGHDN and CDR2 is FVKESK. The V and J ends lost 4 bases and 7 bases, in that order; junction bases with no gene match: 1.

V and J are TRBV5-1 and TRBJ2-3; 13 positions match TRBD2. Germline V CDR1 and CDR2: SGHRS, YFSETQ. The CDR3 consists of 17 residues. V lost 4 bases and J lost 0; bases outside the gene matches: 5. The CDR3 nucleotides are TGCGCCAGCAGCCCTGGGACTAGCGGGACTAGCACAGATACGCAGTATTTT. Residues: CASSPGTSGTSTDTQYF.

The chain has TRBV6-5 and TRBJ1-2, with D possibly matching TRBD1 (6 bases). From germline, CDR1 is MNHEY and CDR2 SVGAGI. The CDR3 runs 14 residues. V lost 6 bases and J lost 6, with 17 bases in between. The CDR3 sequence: CASRRGQLAHGYTF. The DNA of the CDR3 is TGTGCCAGCAGACGTGGACAGCTGGCCCATGGCTACACCTTC.

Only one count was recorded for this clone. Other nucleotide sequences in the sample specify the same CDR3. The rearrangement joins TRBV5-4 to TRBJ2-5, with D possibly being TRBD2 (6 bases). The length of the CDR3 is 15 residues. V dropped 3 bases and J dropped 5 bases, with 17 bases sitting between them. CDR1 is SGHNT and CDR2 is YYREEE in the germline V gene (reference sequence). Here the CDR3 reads CASSSTEEGLETQYF. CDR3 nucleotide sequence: TGTGCCAGCAGCTCCACCGAGGAGGGTCTTGAGACCCAGTACTTC.

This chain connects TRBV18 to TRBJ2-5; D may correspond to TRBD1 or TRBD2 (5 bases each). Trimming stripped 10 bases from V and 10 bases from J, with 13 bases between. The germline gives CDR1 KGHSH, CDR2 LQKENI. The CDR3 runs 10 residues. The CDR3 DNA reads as TGTGCCAACCTTCCTGGGGGCCAGTACTTC. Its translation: CANLPGGQYF. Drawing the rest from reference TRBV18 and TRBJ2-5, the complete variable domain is NAGVMQNPRHLVRRRGQEARLRCSPMKGHSHVYWYRQLPEEGLKFMVYLQKENIIDESGMPKERFSAEFPKEGPSILRIQQVVRGDSAAYFCANLPGGQYFGPGTRLLVL.

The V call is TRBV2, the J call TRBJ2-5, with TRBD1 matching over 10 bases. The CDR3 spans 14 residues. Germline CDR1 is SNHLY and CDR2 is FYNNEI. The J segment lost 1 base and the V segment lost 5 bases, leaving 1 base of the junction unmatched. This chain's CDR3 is CASSRTGGQETQYF. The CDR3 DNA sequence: TGTGCCAGCAGTAGGACAGGGGGCCAAGAGACCCAGTACTTC.